This is a list of T cell receptor beta chains from one sample in a study of early T cells in non-severe SARS-CoV-2 infection. TCRdb re-called the 5' RACE reads with MiXCR, one entry per CDR3 protein. The table includes under 70,000 distinct CDR3 sequences, 9.5% to 15% detected once. Sequencing was done on a sample of whole blood. The receptors were gathered from an adult who was a healthcare worker with PCR-confirmed SARS-CoV-2 infection or an uninfected control (not recorded which). Both conserved end residues are part of each CDR3. The order of the fields is D gene, V gene, J gene, clone size, CDR3 protein, CDR3 DNA. The D gene is left open where the match is weak. Clone size is shown for a subset of rows, as once, few, many or a class of expanded clone.

TRBD2	TRBV20-1	TRBJ2-1	-	CSANRLAGAHEQFF	TGCAGTGCTAACCGACTAGCGGGAGCGCATGAGCAGTTCTTC
-	TRBV6-1	TRBJ2-1	-	CASSESGGTYNEQFF	TGTGCCAGCAGTGAATCAGGGGGGACCTACAATGAGCAGTTCTTC
-	TRBV10-3	TRBJ2-4	-	CAISEPRGPKNIQYF	TGTGCCATCAGTGAGCCCCGGGGGCCCAAAAACATTCAGTACTTC
TRBD2	TRBV10-2	TRBJ2-1	-	CASGSAGGPINEQFF	TGCGCCAGCGGCTCAGCGGGAGGGCCTATTAATGAGCAGTTCTTC
-	TRBV10-3	TRBJ1-5	many	CAISAELNSNQPQHF	TGTGCCATCAGCGCGGAGTTAAATAGCAATCAGCCCCAGCATTTT
TRBD1	TRBV29-1	TRBJ2-1	few	CSASPGQGRNEQFF	TGCAGCGCCTCCCCGGGACAGGGGAGGAATGAGCAGTTCTTC
TRBD1	TRBV14	TRBJ1-4	few	CASSQSTGREEKLFF	TGTGCCAGCAGCCAGTCGACAGGGAGGGAAGAAAAACTGTTTTTT
-	TRBV6-5	TRBJ2-1	-	CASSYSNNEQFF	TGTGCCAGCAGTTACTCGAACAATGAGCAGTTCTTC
-	TRBV10-2	TRBJ2-3	-	CASIGTLGDTQYF	TGCGCCAGCATTGGGACCCTCGGGGATACGCAGTATTTT
TRBD1	TRBV7-2	TRBJ2-2	few	CASSRDRGGTGELFF	TGTGCCAGCAGCCGGGACAGGGGGGGAACCGGGGAGCTGTTTTTT
-	TRBV7-3	TRBJ1-1	few	CASSLQRNTEAFF	TGTGCCAGCAGCTTACAGCGAAACACTGAAGCTTTCTTT
-	TRBV7-8	TRBJ2-6	few	CASTTGSGANVLTF	TGTGCCAGCACCACGGGATCTGGGGCCAACGTCCTGACTTTC
-	TRBV7-9	TRBJ1-1	few	CASSKGEPAFF	TGTGCCAGCAGCAAGGGGGAACCGGCTTTCTTT
-	TRBV20-1	TRBJ2-6	-	CSAPVAGWSGANVLTF	TGCAGTGCCCCTGTCGCGGGTTGGAGTGGGGCCAACGTCCTGACTTTC
-	TRBV21-1	TRBJ2-1	-	CASASTNEQFF	TGTGCCAGCGCTAGCACCAATGAGCAGTTCTTC
TRBD2	TRBV19	TRBJ2-1	many	CASSSRGAGVPDEQFF	TGTGCCAGTAGTTCCCGGGGAGCGGGGGTGCCCGATGAGCAGTTCTTC
-	TRBV28	TRBJ2-6	many	CASSFKGSGSGANVLTF	TGTGCCAGCAGTTTTAAAGGTTCCGGGTCTGGGGCCAACGTCCTGACTTTC
TRBD1	TRBV7-9	TRBJ2-1	-	CASSLGQGEDNEQFF	TGTGCCAGCAGCTTAGGACAGGGGGAGGACAATGAGCAGTTCTTC
-	TRBV14	TRBJ2-1	many	CAIQSSTDYNEQFF	TGTGCCATACAGTCGAGCACCGACTACAATGAGCAGTTCTTC
TRBD1	TRBV11-2	TRBJ2-5	-	CASSLEGYGTGLQETQYF	TGTGCCAGCAGCTTAGAGGGATACGGGACAGGGTTGCAAGAGACCCAGTACTTC
-	TRBV13	TRBJ2-2	few	CASSFPWQGLTGELFF	TGTGCCAGCAGCTTCCCATGGCAGGGCCTCACCGGGGAGCTGTTTTTT
TRBD2	TRBV20-1	TRBJ2-5	few	CSARTLPGLAEETQYF	TGCAGTGCTAGGACTTTACCGGGACTAGCGGAAGAGACCCAGTACTTC
-	TRBV7-9	TRBJ1-2	many	CASSLGAGYTF	TGTGCCAGCAGCTTAGGTGCCGGCTACACCTTC
TRBD1	TRBV7-9	TRBJ1-6	-	CASSLGDRDNSPLHF	TGTGCCAGCAGCTTAGGGGACAGAGATAATTCACCCCTCCACTTT
TRBD2	TRBV6-2/TRBV6-3	TRBJ2-3	few	CASSYVGGPSTQYF	TGTGCCAGCAGTTACGTGGGAGGGCCTAGTACGCAGTATTTT
TRBD1	TRBV27	TRBJ2-6	many	CASSLGTGISGANVLTF	TGTGCCAGCAGTTTGGGGACAGGAATCTCTGGGGCCAACGTCCTGACTTTC
-	TRBV19	TRBJ2-7	few	CASSVVAESYEQYF	TGTGCCAGTAGTGTGGTAGCGGAAAGCTACGAGCAGTACTTC
TRBD2	TRBV20-1	TRBJ2-5	few	CSARDETSGRGGETQYF	TGCAGTGCTAGAGATGAGACTAGCGGGAGAGGGGGGGAGACCCAGTACTTC
-	TRBV5-1	TRBJ1-5	many	CASSAGLDSNQPQHF	TGCGCCAGCAGCGCGGGACTCGATAGCAATCAGCCCCAGCATTTT
-	TRBV20-1	TRBJ2-2	few	CSAQEHASTGELFF	TGCAGTGCACAGGAGCACGCGAGCACCGGGGAGCTGTTTTTT
TRBD2	TRBV28	TRBJ2-1	few	CASSPRTSGVDEQFF	TGTGCCAGCAGCCCTCGGACTAGCGGGGTTGATGAGCAGTTCTTC
TRBD2	TRBV4-3	TRBJ2-7	many	CASSQTPQREIPYEQYF	TGCGCCAGCAGCCAAACCCCCCAGCGGGAGATCCCCTACGAGCAGTACTTC
-	TRBV4-3	TRBJ2-3	many	CASSQDIGVPTATDTQYF	TGCGCCAGCAGCCAAGATATAGGTGTCCCGACCGCCACAGATACGCAGTATTTT
-	TRBV3-1	TRBJ2-5	many	CASSHGDFQETQYF	TGTGCCAGCAGCCATGGCGACTTTCAAGAGACCCAGTACTTC
-	TRBV28	TRBJ2-2	-	CASSLGRAHTGELFF	TGTGCCAGCAGTTTAGGTCGGGCGCACACCGGGGAGCTGTTTTTT
-	TRBV11-3	TRBJ2-2	-	CASSPPWTDTSTGELFF	TGTGCCAGCAGCCCTCCCTGGACAGACACTTCCACCGGGGAGCTGTTTTTT
-	TRBV30	TRBJ1-2	many	CAWSGGPLIANYGYTF	TGTGCCTGGAGTGGGGGACCGCTAATCGCCAACTATGGCTACACCTTC
-	TRBV7-3	TRBJ2-2	many	CASSSRGGATGELFF	TGTGCCAGCAGCTCCCGTGGGGGGGCGACCGGGGAGCTGTTTTTT
-	TRBV19	TRBJ2-4	few	CASSILDIQYF	TGTGCCAGTAGTATTTTGGACATTCAGTACTTC
-	TRBV18	TRBJ2-7	-	CASSPRSGEVYEQYF	TGTGCCAGCTCACCACGATCGGGGGAAGTCTACGAGCAGTACTTC
-	TRBV24-1	TRBJ2-7	-	CATSKGGGAYEQYF	TGTGCCACCAGTAAAGGCGGCGGAGCCTACGAGCAGTACTTC
-	TRBV7-9	TRBJ2-5	many	CASSFPDTVETQYF	TGTGCCAGCAGCTTTCCTGACACGGTGGAGACCCAGTACTTC
TRBD2	TRBV20-1	TRBJ2-2	many	CSAAGGNTGELFF	TGCAGTGCAGCGGGGGGAAACACCGGGGAGCTGTTTTTT
-	TRBV10-3	TRBJ2-7	-	CAISDGYEQYF	TGTGCCATCAGTGACGGCTACGAGCAGTACTTC
TRBD2	TRBV7-2	TRBJ2-3	-	CASSPRSAGVADTQYF	TGTGCCAGCAGCCCTCGCTCTGCGGGAGTGGCAGATACGCAGTATTTT